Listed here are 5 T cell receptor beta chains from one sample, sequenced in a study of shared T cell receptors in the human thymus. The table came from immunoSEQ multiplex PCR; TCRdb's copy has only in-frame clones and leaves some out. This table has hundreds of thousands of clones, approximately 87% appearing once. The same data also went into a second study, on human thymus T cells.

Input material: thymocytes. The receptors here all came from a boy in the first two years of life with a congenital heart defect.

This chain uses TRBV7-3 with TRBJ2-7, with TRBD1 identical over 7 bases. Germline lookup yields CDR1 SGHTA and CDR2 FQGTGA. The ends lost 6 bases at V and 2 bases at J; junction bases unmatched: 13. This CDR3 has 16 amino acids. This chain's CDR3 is CASRSPTLGQPYEQYF. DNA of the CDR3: TGTGCCAGCAGAAGCCCAACCTTGGGACAGCCCTACGAGCAGTACTTC. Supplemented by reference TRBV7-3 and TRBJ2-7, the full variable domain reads GAGVSQTPSNKVTEKGKYVELRCDPISGHTALYWYRQSLGQGPEFLIYFQGTGAADDSGLPNDRFFAVRPEGSVSTLKIQRTERGDSAVYLCASRSPTLGQPYEQYFGPGTRLTVT.

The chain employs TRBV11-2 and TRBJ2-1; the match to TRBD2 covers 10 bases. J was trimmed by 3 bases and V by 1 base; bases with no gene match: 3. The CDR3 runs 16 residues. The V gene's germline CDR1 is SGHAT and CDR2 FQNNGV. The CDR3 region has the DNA TGTGCCAGCAGCTTAGGGCTAGCGGGAGTCTACAATGAGCAGTTCTTC. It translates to CASSLGLAGVYNEQFF. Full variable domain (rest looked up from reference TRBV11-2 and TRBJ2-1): EAGVAQSPRYKIIEKRQSVAFWCNPISGHATLYWYQQILGQGPKLLIQFQNNGVVDDSQLPKDRFSAERLKGVDSTLKIQPAKLEDSAVYLCASSLGLAGVYNEQFFGPGTRLTVL.

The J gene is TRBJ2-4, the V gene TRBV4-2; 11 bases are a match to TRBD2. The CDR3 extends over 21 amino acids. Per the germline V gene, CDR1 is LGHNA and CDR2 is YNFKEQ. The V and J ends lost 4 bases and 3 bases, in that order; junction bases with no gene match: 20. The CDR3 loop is CASSPGGGSLAGGPVKNIQYF. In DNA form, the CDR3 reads TGTGCCAGCAGCCCAGGTGGGGGATCGTTAGCGGGAGGGCCGGTCAAAAACATTCAGTACTTC.

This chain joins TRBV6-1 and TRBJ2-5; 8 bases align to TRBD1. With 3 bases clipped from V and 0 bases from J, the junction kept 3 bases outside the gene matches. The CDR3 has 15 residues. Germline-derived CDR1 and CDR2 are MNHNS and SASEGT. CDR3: CASSEKQGDQETQYF. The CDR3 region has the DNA TGTGCCAGCAGTGAGAAACAGGGGGACCAAGAGACCCAGTACTTC.

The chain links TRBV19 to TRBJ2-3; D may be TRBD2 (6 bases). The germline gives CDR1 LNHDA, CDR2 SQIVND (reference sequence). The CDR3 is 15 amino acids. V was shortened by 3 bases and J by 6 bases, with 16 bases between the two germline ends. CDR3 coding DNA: TGTGCCAGTAGTATGAAAACCGGGGGAGCCGATACGCAGTATTTT. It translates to CASSMKTGGADTQYF.